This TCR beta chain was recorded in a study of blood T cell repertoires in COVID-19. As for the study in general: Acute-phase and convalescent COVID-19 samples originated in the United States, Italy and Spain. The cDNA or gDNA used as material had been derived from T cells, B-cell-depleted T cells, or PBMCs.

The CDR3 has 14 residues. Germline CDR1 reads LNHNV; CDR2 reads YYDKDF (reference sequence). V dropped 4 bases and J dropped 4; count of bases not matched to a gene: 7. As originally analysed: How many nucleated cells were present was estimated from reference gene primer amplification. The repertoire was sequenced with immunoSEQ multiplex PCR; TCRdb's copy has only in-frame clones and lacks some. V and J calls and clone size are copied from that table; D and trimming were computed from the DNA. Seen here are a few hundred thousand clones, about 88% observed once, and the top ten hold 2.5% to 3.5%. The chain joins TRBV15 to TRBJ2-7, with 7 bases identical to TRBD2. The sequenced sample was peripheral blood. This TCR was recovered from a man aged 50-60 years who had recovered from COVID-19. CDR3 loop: CATSTWTSSYEQYF. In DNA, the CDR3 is TGTGCCACCAGCACCTGGACTAGTTCGTACGAGCAGTACTTC.